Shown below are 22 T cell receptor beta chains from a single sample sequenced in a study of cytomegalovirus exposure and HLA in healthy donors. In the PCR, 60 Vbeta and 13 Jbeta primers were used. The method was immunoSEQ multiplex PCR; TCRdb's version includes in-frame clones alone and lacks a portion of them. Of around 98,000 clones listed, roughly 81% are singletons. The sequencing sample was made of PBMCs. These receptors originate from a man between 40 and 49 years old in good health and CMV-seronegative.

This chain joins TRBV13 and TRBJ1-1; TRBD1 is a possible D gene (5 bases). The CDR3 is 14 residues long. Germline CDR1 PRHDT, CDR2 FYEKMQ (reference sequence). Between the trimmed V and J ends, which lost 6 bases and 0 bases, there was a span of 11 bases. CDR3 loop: CASRRTRVNTEAFF. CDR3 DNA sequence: TGTGCCAGCAGGCGTACCAGGGTGAACACTGAAGCTTTCTTT. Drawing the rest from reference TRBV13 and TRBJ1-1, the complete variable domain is AAGVIQSPRHLIKEKRETATLKCYPIPRHDTVYWYQQGPGQDPQFLISFYEKMQSDKGSIPDRFSAQQFSDYHSELNMSSLELGDSALYFCASRRTRVNTEAFFGQGTRLTVV.

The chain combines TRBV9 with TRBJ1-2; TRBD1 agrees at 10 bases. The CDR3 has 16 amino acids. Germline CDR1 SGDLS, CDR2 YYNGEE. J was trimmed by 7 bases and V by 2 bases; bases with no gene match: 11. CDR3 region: CASSVAGTGVFCGYTF. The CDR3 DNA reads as TGTGCCAGCAGCGTGGCCGGGACAGGGGTGTTCTGTGGCTACACCTTC.

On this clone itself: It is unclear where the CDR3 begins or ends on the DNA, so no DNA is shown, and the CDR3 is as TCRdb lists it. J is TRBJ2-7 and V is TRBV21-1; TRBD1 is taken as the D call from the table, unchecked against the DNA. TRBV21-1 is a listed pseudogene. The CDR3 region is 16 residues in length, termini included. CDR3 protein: CASSKFWGQGSYEQYF.

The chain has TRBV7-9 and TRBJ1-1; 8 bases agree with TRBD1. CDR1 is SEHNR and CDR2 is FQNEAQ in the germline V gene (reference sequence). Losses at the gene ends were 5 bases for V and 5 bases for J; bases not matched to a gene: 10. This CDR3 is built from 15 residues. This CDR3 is CASSPGQGLGTEAFF. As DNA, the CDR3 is TGTGCCAGCAGCCCTGGACAGGGATTAGGAACTGAAGCTTTCTTT.

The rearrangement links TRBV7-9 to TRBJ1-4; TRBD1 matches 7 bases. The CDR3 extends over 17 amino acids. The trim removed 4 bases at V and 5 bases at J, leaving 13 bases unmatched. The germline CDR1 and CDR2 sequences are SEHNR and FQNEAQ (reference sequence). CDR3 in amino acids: CASSSPRFTGVNEKLFF. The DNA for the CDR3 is TGTGCCAGCAGCTCACCTCGATTTACAGGGGTAAATGAAAAACTGTTTTTT. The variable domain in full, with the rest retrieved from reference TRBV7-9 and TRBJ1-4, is DTGVSQNPRHKITKRGQNVTFRCDPISEHNRLYWYRQTLGQGPEFLTYFQNEAQLEKSRLLSDRFSAERPKGSFSTLEIQRTEQGDSAMYLCASSSPRFTGVNEKLFFGSGTQLSVL.

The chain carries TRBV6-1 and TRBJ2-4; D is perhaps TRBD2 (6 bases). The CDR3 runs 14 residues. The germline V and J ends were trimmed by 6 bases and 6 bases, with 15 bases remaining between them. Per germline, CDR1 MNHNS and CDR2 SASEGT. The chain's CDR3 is CASRVAVTLNIQYF. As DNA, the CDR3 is TGTGCCAGCAGAGTAGCGGTAACTCTAAACATTCAGTACTTC.

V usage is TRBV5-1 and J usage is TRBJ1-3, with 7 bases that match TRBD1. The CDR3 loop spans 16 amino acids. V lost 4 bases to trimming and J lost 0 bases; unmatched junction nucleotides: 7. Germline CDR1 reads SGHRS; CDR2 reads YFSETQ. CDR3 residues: CASSTGQQSSGNTIYF. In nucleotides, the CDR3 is TGCGCCAGCAGCACGGGACAGCAGAGCTCTGGAAACACCATATATTTT.

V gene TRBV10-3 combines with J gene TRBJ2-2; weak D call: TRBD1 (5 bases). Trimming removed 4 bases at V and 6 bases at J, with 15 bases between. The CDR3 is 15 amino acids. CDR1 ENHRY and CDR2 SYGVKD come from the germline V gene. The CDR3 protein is CAISGTGRLAGELFF. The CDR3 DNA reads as TGTGCCATCAGTGGTACAGGCCGGTTGGCCGGGGAGCTGTTTTTT.

Here the CDR3 reads CASSRQGAYGYTF. CDR3 sequence (DNA): TGTGCCAGCAGCCGACAGGGGGCGTATGGCTACACCTTC. The J gene is TRBJ1-2, the V gene TRBV7-9, with 10 bases that match TRBD1. The ends lost 5 bases at V and 5 bases at J; junction bases unmatched: 2. Germline V gene data show CDR1 as SEHNR and CDR2 as FQNEAQ (reference sequence). The CDR3 sequence is 13 residues long.

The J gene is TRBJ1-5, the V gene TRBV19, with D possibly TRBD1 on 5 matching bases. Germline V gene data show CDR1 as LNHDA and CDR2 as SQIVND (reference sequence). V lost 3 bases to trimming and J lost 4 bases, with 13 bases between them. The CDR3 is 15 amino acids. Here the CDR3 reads CASSIATAFNQPQHF. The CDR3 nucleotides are TGTGCCAGTAGTATCGCGACAGCTTTTAATCAGCCCCAGCATTTT.

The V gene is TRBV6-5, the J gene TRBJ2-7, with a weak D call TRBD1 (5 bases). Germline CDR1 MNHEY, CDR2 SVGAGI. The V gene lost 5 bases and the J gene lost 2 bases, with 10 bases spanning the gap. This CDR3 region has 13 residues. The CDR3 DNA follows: TGTGCCAGCAGTCCAGCAGGGACCTACGAGCAGTACTTC. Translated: CASSPAGTYEQYF.

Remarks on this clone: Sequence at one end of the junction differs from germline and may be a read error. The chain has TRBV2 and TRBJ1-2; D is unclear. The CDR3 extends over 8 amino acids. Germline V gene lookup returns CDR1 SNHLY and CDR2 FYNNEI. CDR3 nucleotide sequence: TGTGCCAGCAGTGTCAGTGACTTC. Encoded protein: CASSVSDF.

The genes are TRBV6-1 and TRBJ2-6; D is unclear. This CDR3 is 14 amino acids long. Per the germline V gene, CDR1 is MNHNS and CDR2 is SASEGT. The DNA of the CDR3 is TGTGCAATCCCGTACTTCTCTGGGGCCAACGTCCTGACTTTC. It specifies CAIPYFSGANVLTF.

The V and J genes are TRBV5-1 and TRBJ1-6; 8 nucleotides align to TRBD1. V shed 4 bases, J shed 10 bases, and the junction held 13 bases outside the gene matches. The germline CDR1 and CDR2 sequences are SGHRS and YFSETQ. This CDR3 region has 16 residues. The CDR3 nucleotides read TGCGCCAGCAGCCCGAGTGGGGACAGGCCTGGGTCACCCCTCCACTTT. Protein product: CASSPSGDRPGSPLHF.

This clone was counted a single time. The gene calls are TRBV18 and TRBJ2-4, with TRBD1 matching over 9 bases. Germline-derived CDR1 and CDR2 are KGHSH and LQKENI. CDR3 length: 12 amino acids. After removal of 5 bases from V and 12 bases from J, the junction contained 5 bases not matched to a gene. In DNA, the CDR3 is TGTGCCAGCTCAACGGACAGGGGAAGTCAGTACTTC. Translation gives CASSTDRGSQYF.

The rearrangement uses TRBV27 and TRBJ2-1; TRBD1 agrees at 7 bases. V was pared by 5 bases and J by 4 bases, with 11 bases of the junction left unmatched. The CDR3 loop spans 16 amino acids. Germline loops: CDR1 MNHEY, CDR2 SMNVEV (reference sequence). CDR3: CASSTYGQGEYNEQFF. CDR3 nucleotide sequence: TGTGCCAGCAGTACTTATGGGCAGGGGGAATACAATGAGCAGTTCTTC.

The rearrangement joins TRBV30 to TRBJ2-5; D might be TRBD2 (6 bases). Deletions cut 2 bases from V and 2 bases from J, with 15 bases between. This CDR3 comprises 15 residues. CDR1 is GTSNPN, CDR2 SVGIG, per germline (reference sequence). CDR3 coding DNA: TGTGCCTGGAGTCGCCCCCGGGGGATTCAAGAGACCCAGTACTTC. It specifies CAWSRPRGIQETQYF.

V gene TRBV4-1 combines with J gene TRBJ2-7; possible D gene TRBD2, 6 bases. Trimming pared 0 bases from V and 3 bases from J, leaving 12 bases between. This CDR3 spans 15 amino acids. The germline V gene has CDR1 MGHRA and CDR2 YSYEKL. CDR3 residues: CASSQDNFGGYEQYF. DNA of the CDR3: TGCGCCAGCAGCCAAGATAATTTCGGGGGCTACGAGCAGTACTTC.

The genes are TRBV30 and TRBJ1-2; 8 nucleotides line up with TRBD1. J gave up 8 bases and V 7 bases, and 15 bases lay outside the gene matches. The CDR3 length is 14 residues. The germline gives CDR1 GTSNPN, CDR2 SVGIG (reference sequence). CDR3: CASWDRPSDSGYTF. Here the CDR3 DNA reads TGTGCCTCTTGGGACAGGCCGAGTGATTCGGGCTACACCTTC.

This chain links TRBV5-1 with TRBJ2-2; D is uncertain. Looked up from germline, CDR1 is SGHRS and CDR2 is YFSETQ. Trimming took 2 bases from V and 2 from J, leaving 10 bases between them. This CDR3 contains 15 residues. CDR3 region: CASSLRVVNTGELFF. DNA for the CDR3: TGCGCCAGCAGCTTACGGGTAGTCAACACCGGGGAGCTGTTTTTT.

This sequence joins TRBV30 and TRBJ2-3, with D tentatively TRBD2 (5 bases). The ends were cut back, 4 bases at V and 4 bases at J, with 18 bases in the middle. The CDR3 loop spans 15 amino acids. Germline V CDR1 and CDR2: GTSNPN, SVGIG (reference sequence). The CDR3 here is CAWTLKRAMADTQYF. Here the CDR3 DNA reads TGTGCCTGGACACTCAAGAGGGCCATGGCAGATACGCAGTATTTT.

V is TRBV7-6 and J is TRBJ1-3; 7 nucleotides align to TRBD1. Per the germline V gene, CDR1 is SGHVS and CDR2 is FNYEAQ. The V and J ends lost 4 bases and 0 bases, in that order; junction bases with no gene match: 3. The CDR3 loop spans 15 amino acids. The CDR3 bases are TGTGCCAGCAGCTGGGGACAGAGCTCTGGAAACACCATATATTTT. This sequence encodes CASSWGQSSGNTIYF. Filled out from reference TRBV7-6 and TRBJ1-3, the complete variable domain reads GAGVSQSPRYKVTKRGQDVALRCDPISGHVSLYWYRQALGQGPEFLTYFNYEAQQDKSGLPNDRFSAERPEGSISTLTIQRTEQRDSAMYRCASSWGQSSGNTIYFGEGSWLTVV.